The present TCR beta chain was sequenced within a study of T cells in Graves' hyperthyroidism and ophthalmopathy. Study-level results: A 13 V-J model separated ophthalmopathy from stable hyperthyroidism. Ophthalmopathy got predicted by the model a median roughly six months before its onset.

V dropped 6 bases and J dropped 7; count of bases not matched to a gene: 5. CDR1 and CDR2 from the germline V gene are KGHSH and LQKENI. The length of the CDR3 is 14 residues. At least ten counts were recorded for this clonotype. Its antigen remains unidentified. TCR beta CDR3 region amplification was performed from RNA transcripts. During a first-round RT-PCR of the TCR CDR3, the HTBI primer set was used. Using its own MiXCR run on the multiplex PCR reads, TCRdb lists one record per CDR3 protein. Found here are tens of thousands of distinct CDR3 sequences, around 50% of them singletons; the top ten hold roughly 3.4%.

This chain connects TRBV18 to TRBJ1-5; 11 bases match TRBD1. Sequenced input: blood. This TCR came from a woman in her fifties or sixties with Graves' ophthalmopathy. DNA for the CDR3: TGTGCCAGCTCGGACAGGGGGCCTGGGCAGCCCCAGCATTTT. Protein: CASSDRGPGQPQHF.